Below are 28 T cell receptor beta chains sequenced from a single sample in a study of blood T cell repertoires in COVID-19. Only in-frame clones appear in the TCRdb table, and some are missing; sequencing was by immunoSEQ multiplex PCR. The sample carries approximately 180,000 clones, 80% to 90% recorded once. The specimen was peripheral blood. These receptors all come from a man between 60 and 75 years old with acute or convalescent COVID-19.

The chain carries TRBV28 and TRBJ2-7; TRBD2 matches at 8 bases. J lost 2 bases, V lost 2 bases, and 11 bases had no gene match. The CDR3 has 17 residues. Looked up from germline, CDR1 is MDHEN and CDR2 is SYDVKM. CDR3 DNA sequence: TGTGCCAGCAGTTTACTCCGACTCCGTAGCGGGACCTACGAGCAGTACTTC. Translated: CASSLLRLRSGTYEQYF.

The V call is TRBV6-5, the J call TRBJ1-3; D remains unclear. Germline V gene lookup returns CDR1 MNHEY and CDR2 SVGAGI. This CDR3 is built from 15 residues. V dropped 6 bases and J dropped 0 bases, with 12 bases sitting between them. The CDR3 reads CASSDDFYSGNTIYF. The DNA of the CDR3 is TGTGCCAGCAGCGACGACTTTTACTCTGGAAACACCATATATTTT.

The chain has TRBV2 and TRBJ2-7; D possibly corresponds to TRBD2 (6 bases). The CDR3 spans 13 residues. Trimming pared 9 bases from V and 5 bases from J, leaving 17 bases between. Germline CDR1 and CDR2: SNHLY and FYNNEI. The CDR3 protein is CASRVREVHEQYF. In nucleotides, the CDR3 is TGTGCCAGTCGGGTGAGGGAGGTCCACGAGCAGTACTTC.

The chain couples TRBV9 to TRBJ2-2, with 8 bases that match TRBD2. The V and J ends lost 2 bases and 6 bases, in that order; junction bases with no gene match: 6. Germline-derived CDR1 and CDR2 are SGDLS and YYNGEE. The CDR3 runs 15 residues. This CDR3 reads CASSVGGRTSGELFF. The CDR3 bases are TGTGCCAGCAGCGTGGGCGGGAGGACCTCCGGGGAGCTGTTTTTT.

For this clone: This same CDR3 is encoded by further DNA sequences in the sample. The gene calls are TRBV7-3 and TRBJ1-1, with 8 bases lining up with TRBD1. With V trimmed by 6 bases and J by 4 bases, 4 bases remained unmatched. CDR1 SGHTA and CDR2 FQGTGA come from the germline V gene. The CDR3 totals 13 residues. CDR3: CASSLTGGTEAFF. CDR3 bases: TGTGCCAGCAGTCTTACAGGGGGCACTGAAGCTTTCTTT.

J is TRBJ1-5 and V is TRBV6-5, with D unresolved. V lost 6 bases and J lost 0, with 6 bases in between. Looked up from germline, CDR1 is MNHEY and CDR2 is SVGAGI. The CDR3 is made up of 13 amino acids. The CDR3 sequence is CASSTVSNQPQHF. CDR3 in DNA: TGTGCCAGCAGCACAGTTAGCAATCAGCCCCAGCATTTT.

CDR3 in DNA: TGTGCCACATTACCTCGGGAGGGCGCCGGGGAGCTGTTTTTT. Its translation: CATLPREGAGELFF. The V and J genes are TRBV19 and TRBJ2-2, with TRBD2 matching 8 bases. CDR1 and CDR2 (germline): LNHDA, SQIVND (reference sequence). J lost 6 bases, V lost 10 bases, and 10 bases had no gene match. The CDR3 is 14 amino acids.

This sequence joins TRBV27 and TRBJ2-5; D possibly corresponds to TRBD2 (6 bases). CDR3 size: 15 residues. From germline, CDR1 is MNHEY and CDR2 SMNVEV (reference sequence). Trimming removed 7 bases from V and 1 base from J, with 16 bases in between. The DNA for the CDR3 is TGTGCCAGCACCTCTGGGGGACTGGGCCAAGAGACCCAGTACTTC. Its protein is CASTSGGLGQETQYF.

The rearrangement joins TRBV28 to TRBJ1-2; 7 bases are shared with TRBD1. The CDR3 consists of 13 residues. Germline loops: CDR1 MDHEN, CDR2 SYDVKM. Losses at the gene ends were 5 bases for V and 5 bases for J; bases not matched to a gene: 5. The chain's CDR3 is CASSPRQGYGYTF. The CDR3 nucleotides read TGTGCCAGCAGTCCGAGACAGGGATATGGCTACACCTTC.

This rearrangement joins TRBV5-4 to TRBJ1-3, with D possibly matching TRBD1 (5 bases). Trimming left V 0 bases short and J 4 bases short, with 11 bases between. CDR3 size: 15 residues. The V gene's germline CDR1 is SGHNT and CDR2 YYREEE (reference sequence). The CDR3 protein is CASSLAGGVGNTIYF. For the CDR3, the DNA is TGTGCCAGCAGCTTGGCGGGGGGTGTCGGAAACACCATATATTTT.

The V gene is TRBV19, the J gene TRBJ1-4; a possible D gene is TRBD1 (6 bases). The germline gives CDR1 LNHDA, CDR2 SQIVND (reference sequence). Trimming pared 9 bases from V and 3 bases from J, leaving 17 bases between. The CDR3 covers 15 residues. CDR3 DNA: TGTGCCAGCCAGTATGTGGGGGCTGCTAATGAAAAACTGTTTTTT. Protein: CASQYVGAANEKLFF.

This sequence joins TRBV5-1 and TRBJ1-3; TRBD1 aligns across 7 bases. Losses at the gene ends were 4 bases for V and 0 bases for J; bases not matched to a gene: 7. CDR1 and CDR2 from the germline V gene are SGHRS and YFSETQ. The CDR3 length is 16 residues. The chain's CDR3 is CASSQTGTYSGNTIYF. CDR3 coding DNA: TGCGCCAGCAGCCAGACAGGGACCTACTCTGGAAACACCATATATTTT.

The J gene is TRBJ1-1, the V gene TRBV19; tentatively, D is TRBD1 (5 bases). Germline V gene data show CDR1 as LNHDA and CDR2 as SQIVND (reference sequence). Trimming shortened V by 9 bases and J by 0 bases, and 17 bases separated the two germline ends. The length of the CDR3 is 15 residues. The CDR3 sequence: CASHWGDTMNTEAFF. In DNA, the CDR3 is TGTGCCAGCCACTGGGGCGATACAATGAACACTGAAGCTTTCTTT.

DNA for the CDR3: TGTGCCAGCAGCCCGGGGAACACTGAAGCTTTCTTT. As protein: CASSPGNTEAFF. The chain joins TRBV5-4 to TRBJ1-1; D is undetermined. Per germline, CDR1 SGHNT and CDR2 YYREEE (reference sequence). The CDR3 is 12 residues long. Trimming cost V 4 bases and J 1 base, with 5 bases left between them.

J is TRBJ1-2 and V is TRBV14; perhaps TRBD1 as D (6 bases). This CDR3 has 15 amino acids. V was shortened by 0 bases and J by 6 bases, with 14 bases between the two germline ends. Germline assignment: CDR1 SGHDN and CDR2 FVKESK. The CDR3 reads CASSQEMVRGNGYTF. In DNA, the CDR3 is TGTGCCAGCAGCCAAGAAATGGTCAGGGGCAATGGCTACACCTTC. Complete variable domain (other parts from reference TRBV14 and TRBJ1-2): EAGVTQFPSHSVIEKGQTVTLRCDPISGHDNLYWYRRVMGKEIKFLLHFVKESKQDESGMPNNRFLAERTGGTYSTLKVQPAELEDSGVYFCASSQEMVRGNGYTFGSGTRLTVV.

V is TRBV18 and J is TRBJ1-4; possibly TRBD1 for D (5 bases). With 5 bases removed from V and 5 bases from J, the gap between germline ends came to 15 bases. In germline, CDR1 is KGHSH, CDR2 LQKENI. This CDR3 is 15 amino acids long. Here the CDR3 DNA reads TGTGCCAGCTCAAAAAGACAGCACTCAAATGAAAAACTGTTTTTT. Translating it yields CASSKRQHSNEKLFF.

The rearrangement links TRBV5-4 to TRBJ2-1; 8 nucleotides match TRBD2. Germline loops: CDR1 SGHNT, CDR2 YYREEE (reference sequence). The CDR3 is made up of 15 amino acids. With 1 base clipped from V and 6 bases from J, the junction kept 6 bases outside the gene matches. The CDR3 is CASSLSGLGTNEQFF. The DNA of the CDR3 is TGTGCCAGCAGCTTGTCGGGACTAGGAACCAATGAGCAGTTCTTC.

This clone came up a few times. The chain links TRBV3-1 (or the pseudogene TRBV3-2) to TRBJ2-1; TRBD2 is a possible D gene (6 bases). CDR3 length: 16 residues. V was shortened by 5 bases and J by 0 bases, with 14 bases between the two germline ends. The V gene's germline CDR1 is LGHDT and CDR2 YNNKEL (reference sequence). DNA of the CDR3: TGTGCCAGCAGCAGGGGACTCTCGAGCTCCTACAATGAGCAGTTCTTC. Translated: CASSRGLSSSYNEQFF.

Regarding this clone: Other DNA sequences in the same sample also yield this CDR3. This chain connects TRBV27 to TRBJ2-7, with 8 bases that match TRBD2. The V segment lost 8 bases and the J segment 1 base; nucleotides outside the gene matches: 7. This CDR3 is 14 amino acids long. Germline V gene sequence: CDR1 MNHEY, CDR2 SMNVEV (reference sequence). The CDR3 bases are TGTGCCAGCTCCTCCGGGAGGGGTTCCTACGAGCAGTACTTC. This translates into CASSSGRGSYEQYF.

This chain links TRBV5-1 with TRBJ1-1, with TRBD1 matching 9 bases. The CDR3 consists of 16 residues. With 3 bases clipped from V and 5 bases from J, the junction kept 11 bases outside the gene matches. The V gene's germline CDR1 is SGHRS and CDR2 YFSETQ. The CDR3 DNA reads as TGCGCCAGCAGCTCGAATCCCCCGGGACAGGGAACTGAAGCTTTCTTT. This translates into CASSSNPPGQGTEAFF.

The V gene is TRBV29-1, the J gene TRBJ2-2, with 10 bases matching TRBD2. CDR3 length: 16 amino acids. Trimming took 2 bases from V and 7 from J; bases not matched to a gene: 10. Germline V lookup: CDR1 SQVTM, CDR2 ANQGSEA. CDR3 amino acids: CSVELASGRRGGELFF. DNA for the CDR3: TGCAGCGTTGAATTGGCTAGCGGGAGACGGGGCGGGGAGCTGTTTTTT.

In nucleotides, the CDR3 is TGTGCCAGCAGCTTGTATGAGGCAGATACGCAGTATTTT. It translates to CASSLYEADTQYF. The chain couples TRBV5-4 to TRBJ2-3; D gene uncertain. V was clipped by 1 base and J by 4 bases, with 7 bases between them. The germline gives CDR1 SGHNT, CDR2 YYREEE (reference sequence). The CDR3 contains 13 residues. Full variable domain (missing parts from reference TRBV5-4 and TRBJ2-3): ETGVTQSPTHLIKTRGQQVTLRCSSQSGHNTVSWYQQALGQGPQFIFQYYREEENGRGNFPPRFSGLQFPNYSSELNVNALELDDSALYLCASSLYEADTQYFGPGTRLTVL.

This clone was seen a single time. Mismatch with germline at one junction end may stem from a read error. The chain employs TRBV7-3 and TRBJ2-1; 10 bases map to TRBD2. The CDR3 totals 17 residues. Looked up from germline, CDR1 is SGHTA and CDR2 is FQGTGA. CDR3 amino acids: CASSLTPSGSSNNEQFF. DNA of the CDR3: TGTGCCAGCAGCTTAACACCTAGCGGGAGCTCCAACAATGAGCAGTTCTTC.

This chain connects TRBV18 to TRBJ2-2, with 8 bases that match TRBD1. The junction had 6 bases not matched to a gene; V was cut back by 4 bases and J by 5 bases. This CDR3 is built from 15 residues. Germline CDR1 is KGHSH and CDR2 is LQKENI. Here the CDR3 DNA reads TGTGCCAGCTCACTAGACAGGGGATCAACCGGGGAGCTGTTTTTT. Protein sequence: CASSLDRGSTGELFF.

The chain combines TRBV4-2 with TRBJ2-3, with D perhaps TRBD1 (6 bases). Per germline, CDR1 LGHNA and CDR2 YNFKEQ. Trimming took 4 bases from V and 2 from J, leaving 13 bases between them. This CDR3 is built from 15 residues. The chain's CDR3 is CASSPRQASTDTQYF. For the CDR3, the DNA is TGTGCCAGCAGCCCCCGACAGGCTTCCACAGATACGCAGTATTTT.

The V gene is TRBV6-5, the J gene TRBJ1-1; 7 bases are shared with TRBD1. V lost 6 bases to trimming and J lost 5 bases; unmatched junction nucleotides: 9. The germline V gene has CDR1 MNHEY and CDR2 SVGAGI. The CDR3 has 14 amino acids. CDR3 DNA sequence: TGTGCCAGCAGGGATATACAGGGGCGGACTGAAGCTTTCTTT. Translating it yields CASRDIQGRTEAFF.

This clone appeared once. In nucleotides, the CDR3 is TGTGCCAGCAGTTTAGCACAGGGGGCTAATGAGCAGTTCTTC. Protein sequence: CASSLAQGANEQFF. The chain employs TRBV28 and TRBJ2-1; TRBD1 agrees at 9 bases. This CDR3 contains 14 residues. The V and J ends lost 2 bases and 7 bases, in that order; junction bases with no gene match: 3. Germline lookup yields CDR1 MDHEN and CDR2 SYDVKM.

This chain's CDR3 is CASHPGPSGTYEQYF. CDR3 bases: TGTGCCAGCCATCCGGGGCCTAGCGGAACCTACGAGCAGTACTTC. The chain couples TRBV5-5 to TRBJ2-7, with 7 bases aligning to TRBD2. V shed 7 bases, J shed 2 bases, and the junction held 12 bases outside the gene matches. The CDR3 is 15 residues long. Germline loops: CDR1 SGHKS, CDR2 YYEKEE (reference sequence).